This TCR beta chain was identified during a study of blood T cell repertoires in COVID-19. Per the original methods: Nucleated cell counts were estimated from reference gene primer amplification. Clones were read by immunoSEQ multiplex PCR, and TCRdb kept only the in-frame ones, dropping some. V, J and clone size derive from that table, while D and trimming were established from the DNA sequence. The repertoire holds roughly 60,000 clones, with roughly four fifths as singletons. The ends lost 4 bases at V and 1 base at J; junction bases unmatched: 3. The length of the CDR3 is 16 residues. Germline CDR1 and CDR2: LNHDA and SQIVND (reference sequence).

The sample taken for sequencing was peripheral blood. This sequence joins TRBV19 and TRBJ2-3, with TRBD2 matching 12 bases. The source is a man of 80 years or more with acute or convalescent COVID-19. The CDR3 protein is CASSTRLAGGTDTQYF. For the CDR3, the DNA is TGTGCCAGTAGTACCAGACTAGCGGGGGGCACAGATACGCAGTATTTT. The whole variable domain, remainder taken from reference TRBV19 and TRBJ2-3, is DGGITQSPKYLFRKEGQNVTLSCEQNLNHDAMYWYRQDPGQGLRLIYYSQIVNDFQKGDIAEGYSVSREKKESFPLTVTSAQKNPTAFYLCASSTRLAGGTDTQYFGPGTRLTVL.